This T cell receptor (beta chain) originates from a study of blood T cell repertoires in COVID-19. The wider study: The United States, Italy and Spain were the sources of the acute and convalescent COVID-19 samples. The cDNA or gDNA used as material had been derived from T cells, B-cell-depleted T cells, or PBMCs.

Source study methods: Estimation of nucleated cell counts relied on the amplification of reference gene primers. The protocol was immunoSEQ multiplex PCR, while the TCRdb copy is restricted to in-frame clones and leaves out a portion. V, J and clone size are taken as reported in that table, and D and trimming were inferred from the DNA itself. The sample includes approximately 270,000 clones, roughly 85% seen only once; the top ten take 3%. The TCR sequence derives from a man younger than 35 with active or convalescent COVID-19. Sequencing was performed on peripheral blood.

This chain's CDR3 is CASTRPGDAYEQYF. CDR3 coding DNA: TGTGCCAGCACCCGCCCAGGGGACGCCTACGAGCAGTACTTC. The chain employs TRBV6-5 and TRBJ2-7, with D possibly TRBD1 on 6 matching bases. The CDR3 is 14 residues long. Trimming removed 7 bases from V and 2 bases from J, with 15 bases in between. Germline V gene data show CDR1 as MNHEY and CDR2 as SVGAGI.